Listed here are 16 T cell receptor beta chains from one sample, sequenced in a study of T cell responses to AZD1222 COVID-19 vaccine. TCRdb's table, derived via immunoSEQ multiplex PCR, lists solely in-frame clones and lacks some. The table shows more than 110,000 clones, with just over 85% occurring only once. The specimen was peripheral blood, collected on day 0 of AZD1222 vaccination. Receptors originate from an adult in good health.

The V and J genes are TRBV27 and TRBJ1-6; the D gene is possibly TRBD1 (5 bases). The CDR3 spans 15 residues. Germline V gene lookup returns CDR1 MNHEY and CDR2 SMNVEV (reference sequence). The V end lost 7 bases, the J end lost 6 bases, and 16 bases lay between the germline ends. The CDR3 here is CASTSRGVFNSPLHF. Here the CDR3 DNA reads TGTGCCAGCACCTCAAGGGGAGTTTTTAATTCACCCCTCCACTTT.

This sequence joins TRBV30 and TRBJ2-2; no clear D gene. This CDR3 is built from 10 residues. The germline V gene has CDR1 GTSNPN and CDR2 SVGIG (reference sequence). Trimming took off 6 bases at V and 8 bases at J, with 7 bases between the two ends. CDR3 amino acids: CACVGGELFF. The CDR3 bases are TGTGCCTGTGTGGGGGGGGAGCTGTTTTTT. Variable domain in full (rest from reference TRBV30 and TRBJ2-2): SQTIHQWPATLVQPVGSPLSLECTVEGTSNPNLYWYRQAAGRGLQLLFYSVGIGQISSEVPQNLSASRPQDRQFILSSKKLLLSDSGFYLCACVGGELFFGEGSRLTVL.

V gene TRBV6-5 combines with J gene TRBJ1-5; D perhaps matches TRBD1 (5 bases). Germline V CDR1 and CDR2: MNHEY, SVGAGI. V lost 6 bases and J 10 bases, leaving 19 bases between the germline ends. There are 14 residues in the CDR3. The CDR3: CASRAKGLHDPQHF. The CDR3 region has the DNA TGTGCCAGCAGGGCAAAGGGGTTACATGATCCCCAGCATTTT.

The chain joins TRBV18 to TRBJ1-5, with TRBD1 as a possible D gene (6 bases). CDR1 is KGHSH, CDR2 LQKENI, per germline. Trimming cost V 3 bases and J 3 bases, with 12 bases left between them. This CDR3 spans 15 amino acids. CDR3 protein: CASSPQGSNNQPQHF. The CDR3 coding sequence is TGTGCCAGCTCACCGCAGGGGAGCAACAATCAGCCCCAGCATTTT.

The V gene is TRBV27, the J gene TRBJ1-1; 7 bases are shared with TRBD1. With V trimmed by 5 bases and J by 5 bases, 8 bases remained unmatched. The germline V gene has CDR1 MNHEY and CDR2 SMNVEV (reference sequence). The CDR3 length is 14 residues. This CDR3 reads CASSPGQGGTEAFF. DNA for the CDR3: TGTGCCAGCAGTCCGGGTCAGGGGGGAACTGAAGCTTTCTTT.

This rearrangement joins TRBV12-3 or TRBV12-4 to TRBJ2-2; D gene ambiguous. CDR3 length: 12 amino acids. V was shortened by 3 bases and J by 7 bases, with 6 bases between the two germline ends. DNA for the CDR3: TGTGCCAGCAGTTTGTCGGGCGGGGAGCTGTTTTTT. The encoded protein is CASSLSGGELFF.

DNA for the CDR3: TGTGCCAGCTTGACGACAGGGGGCGGGTTGTGGGGCTACACCTTC. This sequence encodes CASLTTGGGLWGYTF. The genes are TRBV28 and TRBJ1-2; 10 bases are a match to TRBD1. The CDR3 sequence is 15 residues long. V lost 8 bases and J lost 8; bases outside the gene matches: 14. Germline assignment: CDR1 MDHEN and CDR2 SYDVKM.

J is TRBJ2-7 and V is TRBV18; TRBD1 might be the D (6 bases). The germline V gene encodes CDR1 KGHSH and CDR2 LQKENI. V lost 10 bases, J lost 2 bases, and 15 bases lay in between. The CDR3 covers 13 residues. CDR3 residues: CATSQGNPYEQYF. The CDR3 DNA reads TGTGCCACGTCGCAGGGGAATCCCTACGAGCAGTACTTC.

The V gene is TRBV12-3 or TRBV12-4, the J gene TRBJ2-5, with unresolved D. Trimming removed 8 bases from V and 0 bases from J, with 10 bases in between. This CDR3 has 13 amino acids. The CDR3 region is CASSWGNQETQYF. Written as DNA, the CDR3 is TGTGCCAGCTCGTGGGGAAACCAAGAGACCCAGTACTTC.

This chain connects TRBV14 to TRBJ2-7; D could derive from TRBD1 or TRBD2 (5 bases each). The CDR3 length is 15 residues. In germline, CDR1 is SGHDN, CDR2 FVKESK. Trimming left V 3 bases short and J 2 bases short, with 14 bases between. CDR3 protein: CASSHSDSPAYEQYF. The CDR3 coding sequence is TGTGCCAGCAGCCATAGCGACAGCCCAGCCTACGAGCAGTACTTC.

CDR3 nucleotide sequence: TGTGCCAGCAGCTTATTGATCAGGTTGGATGGCTACACCTTC. Translating gives CASSLLIRLDGYTF. The V and J genes are TRBV7-2 and TRBJ1-2; D is unresolved. The germline CDR1 and CDR2 sequences are SGHTA and FQGNSA. The CDR3 totals 14 residues. V was shortened by 2 bases and J by 6 bases, with 13 bases between the two germline ends.

J is TRBJ1-3 and V is TRBV9; D is undetermined. V dropped 3 bases and J dropped 4 bases, with 14 bases sitting between them. CDR3 size: 15 residues. From germline, CDR1 is SGDLS and CDR2 YYNGEE. This chain's CDR3 is CASSEVALPGNTIYF. DNA of the CDR3: TGTGCCAGCAGCGAGGTGGCGTTGCCGGGAAACACCATATATTTT.

The V gene is TRBV14, the J gene TRBJ1-2; D unresolved. Per germline, CDR1 SGHDN and CDR2 FVKESK. The ends were cut back, 3 bases at V and 4 bases at J, with 15 bases in the middle. The CDR3 extends over 15 amino acids. CDR3 region: CASSHRGRTPYGYTF. The CDR3 bases are TGTGCCAGCAGCCACAGAGGACGGACCCCCTATGGCTACACCTTC.

The chain couples TRBV5-4 to TRBJ1-3; no reliable D call. Germline loops: CDR1 SGHNT, CDR2 YYREEE (reference sequence). V lost 0 bases, J lost 1 base, and 14 bases lay in between. The CDR3 covers 17 residues. The CDR3 loop reads CASSLDGWGFSGNTIYF. The DNA of the CDR3 is TGTGCCAGCAGCTTGGACGGGTGGGGTTTTTCTGGAAACACCATATATTTT.

As DNA, the CDR3 is TGCGCCAGCAGCCCTAAGGGGCCGGACAGCCACCAAGAGACCCAGTACTTC. This encodes CASSPKGPDSHQETQYF. This rearrangement joins TRBV4-1 to TRBJ2-5; a weak D match, TRBD1 (6 bases). CDR3 length equals 17 residues. CDR1 and CDR2 (germline): MGHRA, YSYEKL. V dropped 4 bases and J dropped 0 bases, with 18 bases sitting between them.

The chain joins TRBV5-4 to TRBJ2-5; 7 nucleotides line up with TRBD2. V dropped 3 bases and J dropped 3; count of bases not matched to a gene: 5. This CDR3 comprises 14 residues. Germline lookup yields CDR1 SGHNT and CDR2 YYREEE (reference sequence). CDR3 protein: CASSYRTREETQYF. The CDR3 nucleotides read TGTGCCAGCAGCTACCGGACTAGAGAAGAGACCCAGTACTTC.